This entry is about one TCR beta chain. Its specificity is unknown. This CDR3 is built from 13 residues. V was pared by 7 bases and J by 4 bases, with 3 bases of the junction left unmatched. The V gene's germline CDR1 is MNHEY and CDR2 SVGAGI. This specimen comes from a study of T cell responses to AZD1222 COVID-19 vaccine. Study-wide findings and caveats: Unmutated regions of variants are reportedly targeted by nearly half of spike-specific TCRs. Only a handful of AZD1222 recipients were seropositive at baseline. The donor cohort was predominantly white British with a female majority, and clonal diversity may have been underestimated.

Profiling relied on immunoSEQ multiplex PCR, and the TCRdb table lists in-frame clones only, not all of them. The sample yields more than 60,000 clones, roughly 85% seen once. The rearrangement links TRBV6-5 to TRBJ1-1, with 10 bases matching TRBD1. The TCR comes from an adult in good health. The sample was peripheral blood, taken on day 0 of AZD1222 vaccination. The CDR3 sequence is CASNRDRGTEAFF. The CDR3 DNA is TGTGCCAGCAACCGGGACAGGGGCACTGAAGCTTTCTTT.